In this sample, the clone carrying this T cell receptor (beta chain) turned up a few times. This sample was included in a study of blood T cell repertoires in COVID-19. As for the study in general: Donors in the United States, Italy and Spain gave samples during acute or convalescent COVID-19. T cells, B-cell-depleted T cells, or PBMCs supplied cDNA or gDNA.

Original methodology: Reference gene primer amplification in the assay estimated nucleated cell counts. Only in-frame clones appear in the TCRdb table, and some are missing; sequencing was by immunoSEQ multiplex PCR. V, J and clone size reflect that table, while D and trimming were determined from the DNA. The sample records about 140,000 clones, 90% being singletons. V shed 3 bases and J shed 0 bases, with 12 bases lying between them. Germline CDR1 is LGHNA and CDR2 is YSLEER. This CDR3 has 16 residues. This rearrangement joins TRBV4-3 to TRBJ2-1; D is perhaps TRBD1 (6 bases). Sequencing input: peripheral blood. The origin of this receptor is a woman at least 80 years old with acute or convalescent COVID-19. Here the CDR3 DNA reads TGCGCCAGCAGCCAGGGGACACTAAGCTCCTACAATGAGCAGTTCTTC. This gives the protein CASSQGTLSSYNEQFF.